These 24 T cell receptor beta chains share one sample of origin, sequenced in a study of blood T cells in healthy people across ages. A J-beta primer mix and a sample-barcoded 5' primer were used in a second PCR of about 7 to 12 cycles. MiXCR was run by TCRdb on the 5' RACE reads, yielding one entry per CDR3 protein. The sample contains 1.5 million or so distinct CDR3 sequences, about 45% of which appear only once. The specimen was blood. These receptors originate from a woman aged 18-30 years in good health.

The genes are TRBV20-1 and TRBJ1-4; D is uncertain. V was clipped by 0 bases and J by 0 bases, with 5 bases between them. Germline assignment: CDR1 DFQATT and CDR2 SNEGSKA (reference sequence). This CDR3 has 14 residues. CDR3 region: CSARDPTTNEKLFF. CDR3 DNA sequence: TGCAGTGCTAGAGATCCAACAACTAATGAAAAACTGTTTTTT.

The chain has TRBV11-2 and TRBJ2-5; 10 bases match TRBD2. The V segment lost 4 bases and the J segment 3 bases; nucleotides outside the gene matches: 11. CDR1 and CDR2 from the germline V gene are SGHAT and FQNNGV. The CDR3 length is 17 residues. This CDR3 is CASSSWGRGTSEETQYF. CDR3 coding DNA: TGTGCCAGCAGCTCTTGGGGGCGTGGGACTAGCGAAGAGACCCAGTACTTC.

This chain links TRBV20-1 with TRBJ1-4; maybe TRBD1 (5 bases). Trimming cost V 2 bases and J 6 bases, with 13 bases left between them. The CDR3 covers 14 residues. CDR1 DFQATT and CDR2 SNEGSKA come from the germline V gene (reference sequence). CDR3 in amino acids: CSARRGGYDEKLFF. As DNA, the CDR3 is TGCAGTGCTAGACGGGGCGGGTACGATGAAAAACTGTTTTTT.

This clonotype was found a few times. Written as DNA, the CDR3 is TGCAGTGCTAGACCACTCCGGGAGCAGTACTTC. It encodes CSARPLREQYF. V and J are TRBV20-1 and TRBJ2-4, with D possibly matching TRBD2 (6 bases). The germline V gene encodes CDR1 DFQATT and CDR2 SNEGSKA (reference sequence). CDR3 size: 11 residues. Trimming stripped 2 bases from V and 13 bases from J, with 12 bases between.

This clonotype has more than one count but fewer than ten. The CDR3 DNA follows: TGCAGCGTACCGGGACAGGGGGGTTCCTACGAGCAGTACTTC. The encoded protein is CSVPGQGGSYEQYF. This chain joins TRBV29-1 and TRBJ2-7; the match to TRBD1 covers 11 bases. CDR3 length: 14 amino acids. The V segment lost 6 bases and the J segment 1 base; nucleotides outside the gene matches: 5. Germline assignment: CDR1 SQVTM and CDR2 ANQGSEA.

This clonotype was seen a few times. The chain links TRBV4-3 to TRBJ2-1; 9 bases are a match to TRBD2. Unmatched junction bases numbered 18, after V lost 5 bases and J lost 1 base. The CDR3 is 20 residues long. Germline CDR1 and CDR2: LGHNA and YSLEER. The CDR3 DNA reads as TGCGCCAGCAGCTCCCGACCGGGACTAGCTTCCCTGGGGTCCTACAATGAGCAGTTCTTC. Protein product: CASSSRPGLASLGSYNEQFF.

The chain uses TRBV4-1 and TRBJ1-2, with TRBD1 as a possible D gene (5 bases). CDR1 is MGHRA, CDR2 YSYEKL, per germline. CDR3 length: 14 residues. The V gene lost 0 bases and the J gene lost 6 bases, with 11 bases spanning the gap. The CDR3 loop reads CASSQDLRRDGYTF. The CDR3, as DNA: TGCGCCAGCAGCCAAGATCTCCGCAGGGATGGCTACACCTTC.

This clonotype was found a few times. The chain is built from TRBV20-1 and TRBJ1-4, with 7 bases lining up with TRBD1. The CDR3 sequence is 14 residues long. With 4 bases clipped from V and 10 bases from J, the junction kept 12 bases outside the gene matches. CDR1 is DFQATT and CDR2 is SNEGSKA in the germline V gene (reference sequence). CDR3 sequence: CSATTGDAEGKLFF. CDR3 DNA: TGCAGTGCTACCACAGGGGATGCCGAGGGAAAACTGTTTTTT.

This sequence joins TRBV4-1 and TRBJ2-7; no definite D call. V lost 0 bases and J lost 7, with 16 bases in between. The CDR3 is 15 residues long. CDR1 is MGHRA and CDR2 is YSYEKL in the germline V gene. The CDR3 DNA reads as TGCGCCAGCAGCCAAGAAATGGCTGGCAACAATGAGCAGTACTTC. The encoded protein is CASSQEMAGNNEQYF.

The CDR3 spells CSASQDSDYGYTF. In nucleotides, the CDR3 is TGCAGTGCTAGTCAGGACTCGGACTATGGCTACACCTTC. The chain recombines TRBV20-1 with TRBJ1-2; D unclear. CDR1 and CDR2 (germline): DFQATT, SNEGSKA (reference sequence). This CDR3 is built from 13 residues. With 3 bases removed from V and 3 bases from J, the gap between germline ends came to 11 bases.

This chain links TRBV20-1 with TRBJ2-7, with D hard to call. Germline loops: CDR1 DFQATT, CDR2 SNEGSKA (reference sequence). V was clipped by 6 bases and J by 0 bases, with 15 bases between them. The CDR3 totals 14 residues. The CDR3 DNA sequence: TGCAGTGCATTCGGGCAGTCCAGCTCCTACGAGCAGTACTTC. This gives the protein CSAFGQSSSYEQYF.

This clonotype was seen only a few times. The rearrangement joins TRBV28 to TRBJ2-7; D not certain. There are 11 residues in the CDR3. From germline, CDR1 is MDHEN and CDR2 SYDVKM. The V end lost 7 bases, the J end lost 9 bases, and 13 bases lay between the germline ends. For the CDR3, the DNA is TGTGCCAGCAAGGGCCCCATAAGGCAGTACTTC. It translates to CASKGPIRQYF.

Remarks on this clonotype: Germline and junction disagree at one end, which may indicate a read error. V and J are TRBV4-1 and TRBJ1-2; 8 nucleotides align to TRBD1. Per germline, CDR1 MGHRA and CDR2 YSYEKL. This CDR3 region has 17 residues. The CDR3 sequence is CTSSQGGRGRSLHGYTF. The CDR3, as DNA: TGCACCAGCAGCCAAGGGGGCAGGGGGCGAAGTCTCCATGGCTACACCTTC.

The CDR3, as DNA: TGTGCCAGCAAGCCAAACCCCGCGGGTAACATTCAGTACTTC. This sequence encodes CASKPNPAGNIQYF. The V call is TRBV3-1, the J call TRBJ2-7, with D maybe TRBD2 (5 bases). TRBJ2-4 matches the DNA end more closely, so the J call is doubtful. CDR3 size: 14 residues. Germline values: CDR1 LGHDT, CDR2 YNNKEL (reference sequence).

The table lists this clonotype with a count of one. The rearrangement joins TRBV28 to TRBJ2-1; possible D gene TRBD2, 5 bases. V was pared by 6 bases and J by 4 bases, with 16 bases between. The CDR3 sequence is 15 residues long. Germline V gene data show CDR1 as MDHEN and CDR2 as SYDVKM. Here the CDR3 DNA reads TGTGCCAGCAGGGCTACGGGATTTGGATACAATGAGCAGTTCTTC. This gives the protein CASRATGFGYNEQFF. Variable domain in full (rest from reference TRBV28 and TRBJ2-1): DVKVTQSSRYLVKRTGEKVFLECVQDMDHENMFWYRQDPGLGLRLIYFSYDVKMKEKGDIPEGYSVSREKKERFSLILESASTNQTSMYLCASRATGFGYNEQFFGPGTRLTVL.

The CDR3 loop reads CASSVGGEIDEQFF. DNA of the CDR3: TGTGCCAGCAGCGTGGGGGGAGAAATTGATGAGCAGTTCTTC. This chain links TRBV9 with TRBJ2-1; possible D gene TRBD2, 6 bases. V was clipped by 2 bases and J by 8 bases, with 14 bases between them. The CDR3 runs 14 residues. CDR1 is SGDLS, CDR2 YYNGEE, per germline.

V usage is TRBV2 and J usage is TRBJ2-4; the D gene is possibly TRBD2 (6 bases). This CDR3 has 13 residues. The germline CDR1 and CDR2 sequences are SNHLY and FYNNEI. As DNA, the CDR3 is TGTGCTAGAGCCATGGGCCGGGAGAACATTCAGTACTTC. This translates into CARAMGRENIQYF. Complete variable domain (other parts from reference TRBV2 and TRBJ2-4): EPEVTQTPSHQVTQMGQEVILRCVPISNHLYFYWYRQILGQKVEFLVSFYNNEISEKSEIFDDQFSVERPDGSNFTLKIRSTKLEDSAMYFCARAMGRENIQYFGAGTRLSVL.

This clonotype has only a few counts. This rearrangement joins TRBV11-2 to TRBJ2-3; D is ambiguous. The germline gives CDR1 SGHAT, CDR2 FQNNGV. The length of the CDR3 is 16 residues. Trimming took 5 bases from V and 0 from J, leaving 15 bases between them. The CDR3 DNA reads as TGTGCCAGCAGCCCCATTAGCCGTTTCAGCACAGATACGCAGTATTTT. This encodes CASSPISRFSTDTQYF.

This clonotype was observed a few times. The chain couples TRBV20-1 to TRBJ2-1; D possibly corresponds to TRBD2 (7 bases). Near its end, the DNA agrees better with TRBJ2-7, so the J call may be wrong. The germline CDR1 and CDR2 sequences are DFQATT and SNEGSKA (reference sequence). The CDR3 runs 17 residues. The DNA for the CDR3 is TGCAGTGCCACAGCAAGTGGCGGGGGCCATCCGTACAATGAGCAGTACTTC. It specifies CSATASGGGHPYNEQYF.

CDR3 region: CASSSKRAGVYEQYF. The CDR3 coding sequence is TGTGCCAGCAGCTCCAAAAGAGCGGGAGTATACGAGCAGTACTTC. The chain links TRBV7-2 to TRBJ2-5, with 8 bases fitting TRBD2. The J call could be wrong; TRBJ2-7 is a better fit for the DNA end. Looked up from germline, CDR1 is SGHTA and CDR2 is FQGNSA. The CDR3 is 15 residues long.

The chain employs TRBV4-1 and TRBJ2-3; tentatively, D is TRBD1 or TRBD2 (6 bases each). V was cut by 8 bases and J by 2 bases, with 20 bases left in between. CDR1 MGHRA and CDR2 YSYEKL come from the germline V gene. The CDR3 has 16 amino acids. The CDR3: CASAAIAGTLTDTQYF. CDR3 in DNA: TGCGCCAGCGCCGCCATCGCGGGGACACTCACAGATACGCAGTATTTT.

The genes are TRBV20-1 and TRBJ2-2; 8 bases agree with TRBD1. V shed 3 bases and J 3 bases; nucleotides not matched to a gene: 6. This CDR3 comprises 15 residues. Germline CDR1 reads DFQATT; CDR2 reads SNEGSKA (reference sequence). The DNA of the CDR3 is TGCAGTGCTAGCCCGACAGGGGCCGACACCGGGGAGCTGTTTTTT. This gives the protein CSASPTGADTGELFF.

Comment on this clonotype: Compared with germline, one end of the junction differs, possibly owing to a read error. The J gene is TRBJ2-4, the V gene TRBV7-7; TRBD1 agrees at 7 bases. The DNA matches TRBJ2-5 better at its end, which makes the J call doubtful. The germline CDR1 and CDR2 sequences are SSHAT and FNYEAQ (reference sequence). The CDR3 length is 13 residues. CDR3 nucleotides: TGTGCTAGCAGTATTGGACAGGAAGGGACCCAGTACTTC. It translates to CASSIGQEGTQYF.

This clonotype was found a few times. The rearrangement uses TRBV5-1 and TRBJ2-7; 7 nucleotides line up with TRBD2. CDR1 and CDR2 from the germline V gene are SGHRS and YFSETQ. The CDR3 covers 15 residues. With V trimmed by 4 bases and J by 3 bases, 10 bases remained unmatched. CDR3 region: CASSLGTTKDYEQYF. CDR3 coding DNA: TGCGCCAGCAGCCTCGGGACTACCAAAGACTACGAGCAGTACTTC.